This TCR beta chain was sequenced during a study of blood T cell repertoires in COVID-19. Study context: The United States, Italy and Spain supplied acute and convalescent COVID-19 samples. Sources were T cells, B-cell-depleted T cells, or PBMCs; the material itself was cDNA or gDNA.

Germline-derived CDR1 and CDR2 are LNHDA and SQIVND (reference sequence). This CDR3 contains 18 residues. After removal of 4 bases from V and 2 bases from J, the junction contained 13 bases not matched to a gene. TCRdb keeps only in-frame clones here, not all; method: immunoSEQ multiplex PCR. Among around 470,000 clones, roughly 89% were seen once, and the ten largest hold roughly 0.9%. The Seattle patients, enrolled during active infection, were followed longitudinally. Specimen: peripheral blood. The rearrangement joins TRBV19 to TRBJ2-1; 8 nucleotides agree with TRBD2. The receptor was isolated from a man aged 18 to 29 with COVID-19, enrolled during active disease. The CDR3 loop reads CASSTRRGAGATYNEQFF. DNA of the CDR3: TGTGCCAGTAGTACCCGTAGAGGAGCGGGGGCCACCTACAATGAGCAGTTCTTC.